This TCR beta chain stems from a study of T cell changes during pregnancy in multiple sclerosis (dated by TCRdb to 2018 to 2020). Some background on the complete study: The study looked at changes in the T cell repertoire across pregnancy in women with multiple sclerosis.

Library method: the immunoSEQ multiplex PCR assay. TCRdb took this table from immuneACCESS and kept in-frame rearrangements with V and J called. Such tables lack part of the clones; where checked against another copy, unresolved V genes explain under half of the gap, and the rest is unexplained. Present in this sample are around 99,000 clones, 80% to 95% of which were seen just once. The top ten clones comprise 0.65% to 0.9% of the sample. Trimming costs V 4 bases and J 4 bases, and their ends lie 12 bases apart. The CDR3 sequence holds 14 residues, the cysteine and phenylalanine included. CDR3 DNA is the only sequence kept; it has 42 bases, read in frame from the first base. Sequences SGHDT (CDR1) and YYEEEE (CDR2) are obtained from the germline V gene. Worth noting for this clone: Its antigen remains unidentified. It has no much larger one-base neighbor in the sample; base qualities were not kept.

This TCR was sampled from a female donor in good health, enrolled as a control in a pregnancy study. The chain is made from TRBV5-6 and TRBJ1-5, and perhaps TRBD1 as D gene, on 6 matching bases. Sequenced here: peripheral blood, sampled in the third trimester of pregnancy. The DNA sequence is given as TGTGCCAGCAGCCGTGCGAGGGGGAATCAGCCCCAGCATTTT. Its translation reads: CASSRARGNQPQHF.